This T cell receptor (beta chain) was sequenced for a study of T cells expressing NK-cell markers (dated by TCRdb to 2020 to 2022). In terms of the full investigation: In sorted CD3+CD56+NKG2C+, CD3+CD56+NKG2C- and CD3+CD56-NKG2C+ T-cell subsets from several donors, TCR beta-chain repertoires were profiled. Seven of the eight sequenced donors were HCMV-seropositive and one was HCMV-seronegative. The eight sequenced donors were randomly selected healthy volunteers, three men and five women. Libraries were sequenced as 2 x 150 bp reads on Illumina HiSeq 2000/2500, MiSeq or NextSeq. The paper's findings and limits, for the study overall: Those dominant clonotypes were again the most abundant among CD3+CD56-NKG2C+ cells in a handful of donors, at roughly 25-60.1%. It remained unclear whether the expanded NKG2C-expressing T cell clones were specific for HCMV antigens. In about 6 donors, the dominant CD3+CD56+NKG2C+ clonotypes were found to rank among the top 10 CD8+ clonotypes and to make up about 1.0-7.5% of CD8+ T cells.

To determine HCMV serostatus, a commercial ELISA kit was used to detect HCMV-specific IgG in serum. Ficoll density gradient centrifugation was used to isolate peripheral blood mononuclear cells from blood. Worth noting for this clonotype: Its antigen target is currently unknown.

TCRdb shows the sequencer as Illumina HiSeq 2000. The TCR beta cDNA libraries were made using 5'RACE template switching, a step that added both a universal primer site and unique molecular identifiers. Synthesis of cDNA was primed from the TCR beta constant segment and was followed by two consecutive PCR amplification steps. The original pipeline was this. MIGEC was used to demultiplex reads and group reads by UMI, and MiTCR was used to assemble and quantify clonotypes. Only TCR cDNA sequences supported by at least two reads were kept to exclude erroneous sequences. The tcR package was used for downstream repertoire analysis, and clonotypes were matched between fractions using CDR3 nucleotide sequence together with V segment. VDJmatch was used to annotate antigen specificity against VDJdb, with one amino acid substitution allowed in CDR3. TCRdb reprocessed the reads, reporting each CDR3 protein sequence once and no DNA. The V and J calls shown here were made by TCRdb, not taken from the authors' results. The table held for this sample gives approximately 170,000 distinct CDR3 sequences. Around 20% of the sample is in the top ten clones.

From its cysteine to its phenylalanine, the CDR3 spans 15 amino acids. The coding DNA is unavailable. The germline V gene yields SGDLS for CDR1 and YYNGEE for CDR2. Specimen: blood T cells: a sorted CD56 or NKG2C T cell subset, CD4+ or CD8+ T cells, or bulk PBMC T cells (not recorded which). The rearrangement combines TRBV9 with TRBJ2-1; the TRBD1 assignment by TCRdb is unverifiable without DNA. The sequence came from a man aged 18-70 years in good health. CDR3 protein: CASSPGGSSYNEQFF.